What follows are 6 T cell receptor beta chains derived from one specimen sequenced in a study of identical twins. TCRdb fed the 5' RACE reads into MiXCR, producing one record per CDR3 protein. Among roughly 280,000 distinct CDR3 sequences listed, 8% to 9.5% were seen once. This sample also appeared in a second study, on yellow fever vaccine responses in identical twins.

What was sequenced was CD8+ T cells sorted from blood. All receptors derive from a woman between 18 and 29 years old in good health.

This clonotype appeared many times. V is TRBV11-2 and J is TRBJ2-5; either TRBD1 or TRBD2 may supply D (5 bases each). Deletions cut 2 bases from V and 5 bases from J, with 27 bases between. This CDR3 has 19 amino acids. Germline values: CDR1 SGHAT, CDR2 FQNNGV. CDR3 DNA sequence: TGTGCCAGCAGCTTAAAACTCCGGAGCCCCAGCAGGGAGACGGAGACCCAGTACTTC. Translating gives CASSLKLRSPSRETETQYF.

The sample holds many counts of this clonotype. This chain uses TRBV20-1 with TRBJ2-7; 9 nucleotides line up with TRBD1. Germline CDR1 reads DFQATT; CDR2 reads SNEGSKA (reference sequence). The CDR3 is 14 residues long. J lost 6 bases, V lost 0 bases, and 6 bases had no gene match. The CDR3 is CSARDPGQGTEQYF. The CDR3 DNA is TGCAGTGCTAGAGATCCTGGACAGGGGACCGAGCAGTACTTC.

This rearrangement joins TRBV10-3 to TRBJ2-7; D is unclear. The CDR3 has 11 amino acids. Per the germline V gene, CDR1 is ENHRY and CDR2 is SYGVKD. With 6 bases removed from V and 3 bases from J, the gap between germline ends came to 6 bases. The CDR3 loop is CAISANYEQYF. The CDR3 bases are TGTGCCATCAGCGCTAACTACGAGCAGTACTTC.

A few counts support this clonotype. The V and J genes are TRBV6-2 or TRBV6-3 and TRBJ2-5; a possible D gene is TRBD2 (6 bases). There are 14 residues in the CDR3. The germline V gene has CDR1 MNHEY and CDR2 SVGEGT. Trimming left V 2 bases short and J 1 base short, with 8 bases between. The CDR3 here is CASSYGGVQETQYF. CDR3 DNA: TGTGCCAGCAGTTACGGCGGGGTCCAAGAGACCCAGTACTTC.

This clonotype came up many times. The V and J genes are TRBV4-2 and TRBJ1-6; no clear D. Germline V gives CDR1 LGHNA, CDR2 YNFKEQ. The CDR3 is 12 amino acids. V was clipped by 1 base and J by 8 bases, with 3 bases between them. The CDR3 reads CASSQVDSPLHF. The CDR3 DNA is TGTGCCAGCAGCCAAGTGGATTCACCCCTCCACTTT.

At least ten counts were recorded for this clonotype. The chain joins TRBV11-2 to TRBJ2-1; perhaps D is TRBD1 or TRBD2 (5 bases each). The V and J ends lost 8 bases and 7 bases respectively, with 15 bases between them. The CDR3 is 13 amino acids. Germline V gene data show CDR1 as SGHAT and CDR2 as FQNNGV. The CDR3 here is CASGIRGENEQFF. CDR3 bases: TGTGCCAGCGGCATCCGGGGCGAGAATGAGCAGTTCTTC.